The 25 T cell receptor beta chains below come from one sample, sequenced in a study of T cell responses to AZD1222 COVID-19 vaccine. Assay: immunoSEQ multiplex PCR; the TCRdb copy retains only in-frame clones and omits some. The repertoire has roughly 120,000 clones, around 93% of them found once; the top ten carry 2.5% to 3.5%. Sequences were derived from peripheral blood, sampled 28 days after the second AZD1222 dose. Source of these receptors: an adult who received the AZD1222 COVID-19 vaccine.

The chain carries TRBV14 and TRBJ1-1; D is unresolved. Looked up from germline, CDR1 is SGHDN and CDR2 is FVKESK. This CDR3 has 13 amino acids. V was cut by 6 bases and J by 1 base, with 9 bases left in between. The CDR3, as DNA: TGTGCCAGCAGTCACCCAGGGAACACTGAAGCTTTCTTT. Translating gives CASSHPGNTEAFF.

The CDR3: CASSNRGQQYEAFF. The CDR3 nucleotides read TGTGCCAGTAGTAATCGGGGACAGCAATACGAAGCTTTCTTT. This chain links TRBV19 with TRBJ1-1, with 7 positions matching TRBD1. Germline assignment: CDR1 LNHDA and CDR2 SQIVND (reference sequence). V trimming: 4 bases; J trimming: 8 bases; junction bases outside the gene matches: 10. This CDR3 comprises 14 residues.

V is TRBV7-8 and J is TRBJ1-1; a possible D gene is TRBD1 (6 bases). Trimming pared 3 bases from V and 1 base from J, leaving 9 bases between. This CDR3 is 14 amino acids long. Germline CDR1 SGHVS, CDR2 FQNEAQ. This chain's CDR3 is CASSFLDRNTEAFF. DNA for the CDR3: TGTGCCAGCAGCTTCCTGGACAGGAACACTGAAGCTTTCTTT.

This rearrangement joins TRBV19 to TRBJ1-1; D gene ambiguous. Germline V CDR1 and CDR2: LNHDA, SQIVND (reference sequence). The CDR3 covers 14 residues. Trimming stripped 7 bases from V and 0 bases from J, with 12 bases between. The CDR3 region has the DNA TGTGCCAGTAATCAGAAAATCATGAACACTGAAGCTTTCTTT. It specifies CASNQKIMNTEAFF.

J is TRBJ1-6 and V is TRBV30; D gene unclear. Per the germline V gene, CDR1 is GTSNPN and CDR2 is SVGIG (reference sequence). The V gene lost 0 bases and the J gene lost 9 bases, with 9 bases spanning the gap. There are 13 residues in the CDR3. The CDR3 sequence: CAWSVPLISPLHF. The CDR3 DNA reads TGTGCCTGGAGTGTACCCCTGATTTCACCCCTCCACTTT.

The genes are TRBV18 and TRBJ2-7; D gene unclear. The CDR3 is 15 residues long. Germline V gene data show CDR1 as KGHSH and CDR2 as LQKENI. Trimming pared 3 bases from V and 1 base from J, leaving 13 bases between. Here the CDR3 reads CASSPLHLQSYEQYF. In DNA, the CDR3 is TGTGCCAGCTCACCTCTGCACCTACAATCCTACGAGCAGTACTTC. The variable domain in full, with the rest retrieved from reference TRBV18 and TRBJ2-7, is NAGVMQNPRHLVRRRGQEARLRCSPMKGHSHVYWYRQLPEEGLKFMVYLQKENIIDESGMPKERFSAEFPKEGPSILRIQQVVRGDSAAYFCASSPLHLQSYEQYFGPGTRLTVT.

The V call is TRBV13, the J call TRBJ2-5; either TRBD1 or TRBD2 may fit D (5 bases each). Germline loops: CDR1 PRHDT, CDR2 FYEKMQ (reference sequence). There are 13 residues in the CDR3. V was cut by 1 base and J by 5 bases, with 8 bases left in between. The CDR3 loop reads CASSLEWGETQYF. The CDR3 DNA reads TGTGCCAGCAGCTTAGAGTGGGGGGAGACCCAGTACTTC.

The genes are TRBV6-1 and TRBJ1-3; TRBD1 is a possible D gene (5 bases). V lost 2 bases and J 3 bases, leaving 11 bases between the germline ends. Germline lookup yields CDR1 MNHNS and CDR2 SASEGT. The CDR3 length is 15 residues. CDR3 sequence: CASSEFTGFGNTIYF. CDR3 in DNA: TGTGCCAGCAGTGAATTCACAGGTTTTGGAAACACCATATATTTT.

This sequence joins TRBV6-5 and TRBJ2-5; D might be TRBD1 (6 bases). Between the trimmed V and J ends, which lost 6 bases and 1 base, there was a span of 15 bases. Per germline, CDR1 MNHEY and CDR2 SVGAGI. This CDR3 has 15 residues. The CDR3 region is CASRSGWGPQETQYF. The CDR3, as DNA: TGTGCCAGCAGGAGTGGATGGGGGCCCCAAGAGACCCAGTACTTC.

The gene calls are TRBV7-9 and TRBJ1-4; D is unresolved. V dropped 0 bases and J dropped 0 bases, with 11 bases sitting between them. Germline V gene sequence: CDR1 SEHNR, CDR2 FQNEAQ (reference sequence). This CDR3 contains 17 residues. CDR3: CASSLASRSSTNEKLFF. For the CDR3, the DNA is TGTGCCAGCAGCTTAGCGTCCAGGAGCTCAACTAATGAAAAACTGTTTTTT.

This chain joins TRBV2 and TRBJ1-1, with D unresolved. Germline CDR1 is SNHLY and CDR2 is FYNNEI. This CDR3 contains 11 residues. Trimming pared 4 bases from V and 7 bases from J, leaving 7 bases between. The CDR3 region is CASSVTVEAFF. Written as DNA, the CDR3 is TGTGCCAGCAGTGTAACGGTTGAAGCTTTCTTT.

J is TRBJ2-3 and V is TRBV19; possibly TRBD1 for D (5 bases). Germline assignment: CDR1 LNHDA and CDR2 SQIVND (reference sequence). The CDR3 length is 15 residues. V lost 0 bases, J lost 6 bases, and 13 bases lay in between. The CDR3 protein is CASSIDLGRGDTQYF. The CDR3 region has the DNA TGTGCCAGTAGTATAGATCTCGGAAGGGGCGATACGCAGTATTTT.

CDR3 coding DNA: TGTGCCAGCGGGAGCAGCTCCACAGATACGCAGTATTTT. It is translated as CASGSSSTDTQYF. This chain uses TRBV19 with TRBJ2-3, with D possibly TRBD2 on 6 matching bases. Germline CDR1 and CDR2: LNHDA and SQIVND (reference sequence). The V end was cut by 9 bases, the J end by 2 bases, with 12 bases between. This CDR3 comprises 13 residues.

The chain joins TRBV19 to TRBJ1-1; TRBD1 is a possible D gene (5 bases). The germline V gene has CDR1 LNHDA and CDR2 SQIVND (reference sequence). The CDR3 contains 14 residues. DNA for the CDR3: TGTGACCCACAGGTGATTGACCATGGGGGGGAAGCTTTCTTT. Amino acids: CDPQVIDHGGEAFF.

This chain joins TRBV25-1 and TRBJ2-7; 9 positions match TRBD2. The CDR3 has 16 amino acids. Germline CDR1 reads MGHDK; CDR2 reads SYGVNS. V trimming: 4 bases; J trimming: 4 bases; junction bases outside the gene matches: 11. The CDR3: CASSAVSAGGPYEQYF. CDR3 bases: TGTGCCAGCAGTGCTGTTTCAGCGGGGGGTCCTTACGAGCAGTACTTC.

This chain connects TRBV27 to TRBJ2-1; perhaps TRBD2 as D (6 bases). This CDR3 spans 17 amino acids. Germline assignment: CDR1 MNHEY and CDR2 SMNVEV (reference sequence). Trimming removed 3 bases at V and 10 bases at J, with 25 bases between. The CDR3 here is CASSLVPTSVWIEEQFF. CDR3 DNA: TGTGCCAGCAGTTTGGTCCCGACTAGTGTCTGGATTGAGGAGCAGTTCTTC.

The rearrangement uses TRBV2 and TRBJ2-2, with D unresolved. This CDR3 is 15 amino acids long. Germline V gene sequence: CDR1 SNHLY, CDR2 FYNNEI. The V end was cut by 5 bases, the J end by 0 bases, with 10 bases between. The chain's CDR3 is CASSRVITNTGELFF. CDR3 nucleotide sequence: TGTGCCAGCAGTCGGGTGATAACGAACACCGGGGAGCTGTTTTTT.

The V gene is TRBV3-1 (or the pseudogene TRBV3-2), the J gene TRBJ1-4; no definite D call. Germline lookup yields CDR1 LGHDT and CDR2 YNNKEL (reference sequence). The V end was cut by 3 bases, the J end by 7 bases, with 9 bases between. This CDR3 region has 13 residues. CDR3: CASSQGFGEKLFF. Written as DNA, the CDR3 is TGTGCCAGCAGCCAGGGATTTGGTGAAAAACTGTTTTTT.

The gene calls are TRBV25-1 and TRBJ1-1; tentatively, D is TRBD1 (6 bases). Trimming stripped 6 bases from V and 3 bases from J, with 14 bases between. CDR1 is MGHDK, CDR2 SYGVNS, per germline. The CDR3 runs 14 residues. CDR3: CASRRGEGYTEAFF. CDR3 nucleotide sequence: TGTGCCAGCAGGAGGGGGGAAGGGTACACTGAAGCTTTCTTT.

The V gene is TRBV12-3 or TRBV12-4, the J gene TRBJ1-1; no clear D. The CDR3 is 13 amino acids. Trimming took 3 bases from V and 4 from J, leaving 9 bases between them. CDR3 nucleotides: TGTGCCAGCAGTTTCTGGGAAAGCACTGAAGCTTTCTTT. Encoded protein: CASSFWESTEAFF.

This chain links TRBV19 with TRBJ1-5; D is perhaps TRBD1 (6 bases). The germline V and J ends were trimmed by 7 bases and 4 bases, with 20 bases remaining between them. This CDR3 is built from 16 residues. CDR1 and CDR2 (germline): LNHDA, SQIVND (reference sequence). CDR3 sequence reads: CASMGGTQRKNQPQHF. Here the CDR3 DNA reads TGTGCCAGTATGGGCGGGACACAAAGGAAGAATCAGCCCCAGCATTTT. Supplemented by reference TRBV19 and TRBJ1-5, the full variable domain reads DGGITQSPKYLFRKEGQNVTLSCEQNLNHDAMYWYRQDPGQGLRLIYYSQIVNDFQKGDIAEGYSVSREKKESFPLTVTSAQKNPTAFYLCASMGGTQRKNQPQHFGDGTRLSIL.

This chain connects TRBV7-9 to TRBJ2-5, with a weak D call TRBD2 (8 bases). From germline, CDR1 is SEHNR and CDR2 FQNEAQ (reference sequence). This CDR3 comprises 16 residues. The germline V and J ends were trimmed by 5 bases and 5 bases, with 21 bases remaining between them. The CDR3 nucleotides are TGTGCCAGCAGCCCAGGGGGAGCGGGGGTGCCGGAGACCCAGTACTTC. The encoded protein is CASSPGGAGVPETQYF.

The rearrangement uses TRBV10-3 and TRBJ1-5, with a possible D match to TRBD1 (5 bases). Trimming shortened V by 6 bases and J by 10 bases, and 16 bases separated the two germline ends. Germline assignment: CDR1 ENHRY and CDR2 SYGVKD. This CDR3 contains 13 residues. The CDR3 loop reads CAISTRGIEPQHF. The CDR3 region has the DNA TGTGCCATCAGCACGCGGGGGATCGAACCCCAGCATTTT.

The genes are TRBV19 and TRBJ1-5; D is ambiguous. This CDR3 is 13 amino acids long. Germline V gene data show CDR1 as LNHDA and CDR2 as SQIVND (reference sequence). Trimming cost V 1 base and J 3 bases, with 4 bases left between them. CDR3 amino acids: CASSIVDNQPQHF. The CDR3 DNA reads as TGTGCCAGTAGTATAGTGGACAATCAGCCCCAGCATTTT.

The chain joins TRBV20-1 to TRBJ1-1; D gene ambiguous. The CDR3 loop spans 11 amino acids. V was shortened by 6 bases and J by 10 bases, with 15 bases between the two germline ends. The germline V gene encodes CDR1 DFQATT and CDR2 SNEGSKA (reference sequence). CDR3 amino acids: CSAGPNSLAFF. The CDR3 region has the DNA TGCAGTGCGGGTCCGAATTCTTTAGCTTTCTTT.